These 30 T cell receptor beta chains came from one sample sequenced in a study of blood T cell repertoires in COVID-19. The repertoire was sequenced with immunoSEQ multiplex PCR; TCRdb's copy has only in-frame clones and lacks some. The sample records some 260,000 clones, under 90% being singletons. Sequencing used peripheral blood. The origin of the receptors is a woman aged 18-29 years with acute or convalescent COVID-19.

DNA for the CDR3: TGTGCCAGCAGCGGAGGACAGGGCCTGCGGGAGCAGTACTTC. Translating gives CASSGGQGLREQYF. The chain carries TRBV9 and TRBJ2-7; 8 nucleotides match TRBD1. The germline CDR1 and CDR2 sequences are SGDLS and YYNGEE. The CDR3 is 14 residues long. V lost 3 bases to trimming and J lost 7 bases; unmatched junction nucleotides: 9.

The CDR3 region is CASSLNGGTGGEAFF. As DNA, the CDR3 is TGTGCCAGCAGTTTAAACGGGGGAACGGGTGGTGAAGCTTTCTTT. The chain employs TRBV6-2 or TRBV6-3 and TRBJ1-1, with a tentative D call TRBD1 (5 bases). V shed 4 bases and J shed 7 bases, with 19 bases lying between them. Germline V gene lookup returns CDR1 MNHEY and CDR2 SVGEGT. The CDR3 runs to 15 residues.

The J gene is TRBJ1-6, the V gene TRBV5-1; 9 nucleotides agree with TRBD1. Germline CDR1 and CDR2: SGHRS and YFSETQ. Trimming took 2 bases from V and 9 from J; bases not matched to a gene: 3. The CDR3 consists of 14 residues. CDR3: CASSFGTGSSPLHF. The CDR3, as DNA: TGCGCCAGCAGCTTCGGGACAGGGAGTTCACCCCTCCACTTT.

The chain is built from TRBV5-5 and TRBJ1-1, with D possibly being TRBD1 (5 bases). The germline V and J ends were trimmed by 2 bases and 3 bases, with 8 bases remaining between them. The CDR3 length is 13 residues. Germline assignment: CDR1 SGHKS and CDR2 YYEKEE (reference sequence). CDR3 in amino acids: CASSFRVDTEAFF. The CDR3 nucleotides are TGTGCCAGCAGCTTCAGGGTGGACACTGAAGCTTTCTTT.

The CDR3 nucleotides are TGTGCCAGCAGACGACAGGGCAACTACGAGCAGTACTTC. This codes for CASRRQGNYEQYF. This sequence joins TRBV21-1 and TRBJ2-7; the table's D call TRBD1 went unverified against the DNA. TRBV21-1 is a documented pseudogene. The CDR3 runs 13 residues.

The chain is built from TRBV2 and TRBJ1-2; TRBD1 matches at 7 bases. The V segment lost 2 bases and the J segment 6 bases; nucleotides outside the gene matches: 9. Per the germline V gene, CDR1 is SNHLY and CDR2 is FYNNEI. This CDR3 region has 15 residues. CDR3 sequence reads: CASSEYQGVGDGYTF. CDR3 in DNA: TGTGCCAGCAGTGAATATCAGGGGGTGGGTGATGGCTACACCTTC. Based on the CDR3 plus reference TRBV2 and TRBJ1-2, the full variable domain is EPEVTQTPSHQVTQMGQEVILRCVPISNHLYFYWYRQILGQKVEFLVSFYNNEISEKSEIFDDQFSVERPDGSNFTLKIRSTKLEDSAMYFCASSEYQGVGDGYTFGSGTRLTVV.

This clone appeared once. The gene calls are TRBV5-8 and TRBJ2-5; 8 positions agree with TRBD2. This CDR3 comprises 16 residues. V shed 3 bases and J 3 bases; nucleotides not matched to a gene: 10. CDR1 SGHTS and CDR2 YDEGEE come from the germline V gene. CDR3 nucleotides: TGTGCCAGCAGCTGGGGAGCGGGAGTTTGGGAAGAGACCCAGTACTTC. This translates into CASSWGAGVWEETQYF.

This clone appeared many times. The chain joins TRBV30 to TRBJ1-4; 9 bases are shared with TRBD1. V lost 5 bases to trimming and J lost 5 bases; unmatched junction nucleotides: 3. This CDR3 spans 13 amino acids. CDR1 and CDR2 from the germline V gene are GTSNPN and SVGIG (reference sequence). The CDR3 DNA reads TGTGCCTGGGCACAGGGGGCGAATGAAAAACTGTTTTTT. It is translated as CAWAQGANEKLFF.

This sequence joins TRBV14 and TRBJ2-2, with D possibly TRBD2 on 6 matching bases. Trimming shortened V by 4 bases and J by 5 bases, and 14 bases separated the two germline ends. Germline-derived CDR1 and CDR2 are SGHDN and FVKESK. The CDR3 contains 15 residues. The CDR3 loop reads CASSLVSGVTGELFF. The CDR3 DNA reads as TGTGCCAGCAGCCTCGTTTCGGGAGTTACCGGGGAGCTGTTTTTT.

This chain uses TRBV5-1 with TRBJ1-1; TRBD1 might be the D (5 bases). Germline V gene data show CDR1 as SGHRS and CDR2 as YFSETQ. CDR3 length equals 16 residues. V dropped 1 base and J dropped 0 bases, with 13 bases sitting between them. The CDR3 DNA reads as TGCGCCAGCAGCTTGCGACCCTCGGGGGTGAACACTGAAGCTTTCTTT. This translates into CASSLRPSGVNTEAFF.

This clone was seen a single time. V is TRBV11-2 and J is TRBJ2-1; TRBD2 might be the D (5 bases). The germline V and J ends were trimmed by 0 bases and 4 bases, with 13 bases remaining between them. CDR1 is SGHAT and CDR2 is FQNNGV in the germline V gene. CDR3 length: 16 amino acids. The CDR3 coding sequence is TGTGCCAGCAGCTTAGATCCAGCGGCCGCATACAATGAGCAGTTCTTC. Amino acid sequence: CASSLDPAAAYNEQFF.

The chain combines TRBV7-9 with TRBJ2-1; TRBD2 is a possible D gene (5 bases). Germline CDR1 reads SEHNR; CDR2 reads FQNEAQ (reference sequence). The CDR3 totals 13 residues. V was shortened by 4 bases and J by 5 bases, with 9 bases between the two germline ends. The CDR3 reads CASSSDFHNEQFF. CDR3 nucleotides: TGTGCCAGCAGCTCGGACTTTCACAATGAGCAGTTCTTC.

The rearrangement uses TRBV7-9 and TRBJ1-5, with TRBD1 as a possible D gene (6 bases). Trimming stripped 3 bases from V and 8 bases from J, with 11 bases between. Germline CDR1 is SEHNR and CDR2 is FQNEAQ (reference sequence). This CDR3 is 13 amino acids long. The CDR3: CASSLAGEKPQHF. In nucleotides, the CDR3 is TGTGCCAGCAGCTTGGCAGGGGAGAAGCCCCAGCATTTT. Full variable domain (rest looked up from reference TRBV7-9 and TRBJ1-5): DTGVSQNPRHKITKRGQNVTFRCDPISEHNRLYWYRQTLGQGPEFLTYFQNEAQLEKSRLLSDRFSAERPKGSFSTLEIQRTEQGDSAMYLCASSLAGEKPQHFGDGTRLSIL.

This clone came up once. The chain combines TRBV11-2 with TRBJ1-2; D is possibly TRBD1 (5 bases). The CDR3 sequence is 14 residues long. Trimming stripped 0 bases from V and 7 bases from J, with 12 bases between. Germline V lookup: CDR1 SGHAT, CDR2 FQNNGV. DNA of the CDR3: TGTGCCAGCAGCTTAGATGTAGGGGTACGTGGCTACACCTTC. Its protein product is CASSLDVGVRGYTF.

The chain has TRBV7-8 and TRBJ2-7; 10 bases are a match to TRBD2. Germline values: CDR1 SGHVS, CDR2 FQNEAQ. The CDR3 is made up of 16 amino acids. V gave up 3 bases and J gave up 2 bases; unmatched junction bases: 7. This CDR3 is CASSLGAGGPTYEQYF. The CDR3 DNA sequence: TGTGCCAGCAGCTTGGGAGCGGGAGGGCCCACCTACGAGCAGTACTTC.

This chain uses TRBV4-1 with TRBJ1-2; 7 bases line up with TRBD1. Trimming cost V 0 bases and J 3 bases; bases outside gene matches: 4. Germline lookup yields CDR1 MGHRA and CDR2 YSYEKL. The CDR3 loop spans 15 amino acids. As DNA, the CDR3 is TGCGCCAGCAGCCAAGATCCTGACAGGGACTATGGCTACACCTTC. Translated, it gives CASSQDPDRDYGYTF.

The V and J genes are TRBV19 and TRBJ2-1; 8 bases fit TRBD2. J gave up 0 bases and V 2 bases, and 9 bases lay outside the gene matches. The CDR3 runs 18 residues. CDR1 is LNHDA and CDR2 is SQIVND in the germline V gene (reference sequence). CDR3 bases: TGTGCCAGTAGTATACAAGCGGGAGTCCAGAGCTCCTACAATGAGCAGTTCTTC. Protein product: CASSIQAGVQSSYNEQFF. The whole variable domain, filled in from reference TRBV19 and TRBJ2-1, reads DGGITQSPKYLFRKEGQNVTLSCEQNLNHDAMYWYRQDPGQGLRLIYYSQIVNDFQKGDIAEGYSVSREKKESFPLTVTSAQKNPTAFYLCASSIQAGVQSSYNEQFFGPGTRLTVL.

The chain joins TRBV7-9 to TRBJ2-1; 9 nucleotides align to TRBD2. Trimming removed 6 bases from V and 6 bases from J; junction bases left unmatched: 6. This CDR3 spans 14 amino acids. Germline V CDR1 and CDR2: SEHNR, FQNEAQ (reference sequence). In DNA form, the CDR3 reads TGTGCCAGCAGGTCAGCGGGAGGATCCAATGAGCAGTTCTTC. Translating it yields CASRSAGGSNEQFF.

This chain connects TRBV3-1 (or the pseudogene TRBV3-2) to TRBJ1-3; 7 nucleotides match TRBD1. Germline lookup yields CDR1 LGHDT and CDR2 YNNKEL (reference sequence). This CDR3 is built from 16 residues. With V trimmed by 4 bases and J by 7 bases, 13 bases remained unmatched. For the CDR3, the DNA is TGTGCCAGCAGCCCCCGAACAGGGGTGGGCGGGAACACCATATATTTT. Protein: CASSPRTGVGGNTIYF.

This clone came up many times. V and J are TRBV9 and TRBJ1-3, with TRBD1 as a possible D gene (5 bases). Deletions cut 4 bases from V and 2 bases from J, with 10 bases between. In germline, CDR1 is SGDLS, CDR2 YYNGEE. CDR3 length: 14 amino acids. The CDR3 coding sequence is TGTGCCAGCAGCCCCACGACAGCTGGAAACACCATATATTTT. It is translated as CASSPTTAGNTIYF. Variable domain in full (rest from reference TRBV9 and TRBJ1-3): DSGVTQTPKHLITATGQRVTLRCSPRSGDLSVYWYQQSLDQGLQFLIQYYNGEERAKGNILERFSAQQFPDLHSELNLSSLELGDSALYFCASSPTTAGNTIYFGEGSWLTVV.

The genes are TRBV29-1 and TRBJ2-3, with 15 bases matching TRBD2. J gave up 4 bases and V 3 bases, and 2 bases lay outside the gene matches. The CDR3 consists of 15 residues. Germline CDR1 reads SQVTM; CDR2 reads ANQGSEA. As DNA, the CDR3 is TGCAGCGTTGATGGACTAGCGGGAGGGCCAGATACGCAGTATTTT. This gives the protein CSVDGLAGGPDTQYF.

V and J are TRBV5-4 and TRBJ2-7, with TRBD1 matching over 8 bases. The CDR3 has 17 amino acids. Trimming removed 4 bases from V and 3 bases from J; junction bases left unmatched: 15. The germline gives CDR1 SGHNT, CDR2 YYREEE (reference sequence). CDR3 residues: CASSHNEGQATYYEQYF. The DNA for the CDR3 is TGTGCCAGCAGCCACAATGAGGGACAGGCAACTTACTACGAGCAGTACTTC.

V gene TRBV6-5 combines with J gene TRBJ2-3; TRBD2 agrees at 12 bases. V gave up 5 bases and J gave up 3 bases; unmatched junction bases: 3. This CDR3 spans 15 amino acids. Germline V CDR1 and CDR2: MNHEY, SVGAGI. The CDR3 DNA follows: TGTGCCAGCAGTCGTCTAGCGGGAGGGACAGATACGCAGTATTTT. It codes for CASSRLAGGTDTQYF.

The genes are TRBV5-6 and TRBJ1-1, with a weak D call TRBD1 (6 bases). The CDR3 is 14 residues long. The V and J ends lost 0 bases and 10 bases respectively, with 16 bases between them. Germline CDR1 is SGHDT and CDR2 is YYEEEE. The CDR3: CASSLGGSGTRAFF. CDR3 sequence (DNA): TGTGCCAGCAGCTTGGGTGGGTCCGGGACAAGAGCTTTCTTT.

The chain is built from TRBV7-8 and TRBJ2-7; tentative D call: TRBD1 (5 bases). The germline V gene encodes CDR1 SGHVS and CDR2 FQNEAQ. The germline V and J ends were trimmed by 5 bases and 2 bases, with 10 bases remaining between them. The CDR3 spans 13 residues. The CDR3 bases are TGTGCCAGCAGCAATACAGGCGCCTACGAGCAGTACTTC. This sequence encodes CASSNTGAYEQYF.

This sequence joins TRBV6-6 and TRBJ1-4; D gene uncertain. CDR1 is MNHNY and CDR2 is SVGAGI in the germline V gene (reference sequence). This CDR3 spans 12 amino acids. With 0 bases removed from V and 8 bases from J, the gap between germline ends came to 4 bases. Here the CDR3 DNA reads TGTGCCAGCAGTTACTCTCGGGAAAAACTGTTTTTT. This codes for CASSYSREKLFF.

This chain uses TRBV28 with TRBJ2-7, with TRBD1 as a possible D gene (5 bases). This CDR3 has 16 residues. CDR1 is MDHEN, CDR2 SYDVKM, per germline. Deletions cut 2 bases from V and 4 bases from J, with 18 bases between. The CDR3 region has the DNA TGTGCCAGCAGTTTAACTCTAGGGGCCTCCCCTTACGAGCAGTACTTC. Amino acids: CASSLTLGASPYEQYF.

The chain joins TRBV29-1 to TRBJ2-3; the D gene is possibly TRBD1 (7 bases). From germline, CDR1 is SQVTM and CDR2 ANQGSEA. V was cut by 3 bases and J by 5 bases, with 12 bases left in between. CDR3 length: 13 residues. The CDR3 spells CSVEGRGVDTQYF. As DNA, the CDR3 is TGCAGCGTTGAGGGCAGGGGGGTAGATACGCAGTATTTT.

The chain combines TRBV21-1 with TRBJ2-7; the D call in the table, TRBD2, was not verified against the DNA. TRBV21-1 is reported as a pseudogene. The CDR3 totals 15 residues. The CDR3, as DNA: TGTGCCAGCAGCAAAACCCGGGGACTCATCTACGAGCAGTACTTC. Protein product: CASSKTRGLIYEQYF.

The genes are TRBV6-5 and TRBJ2-3, with TRBD1 matching 8 bases. V shed 4 bases and J 2 bases; nucleotides not matched to a gene: 5. Germline values: CDR1 MNHEY, CDR2 SVGAGI. This CDR3 comprises 15 residues. The CDR3 loop reads CASSSHRGDTDTQYF. In DNA form, the CDR3 reads TGTGCCAGCAGTTCTCACAGGGGGGACACAGATACGCAGTATTTT.